This T cell receptor beta chain was found in a study of T cell responses to AZD1222 COVID-19 vaccine. General study results and limits: Every sample of the repertoires postdated the peak T cell response. Spike-specific TCR breadth and depth both grew after two AZD1222 doses. With dominance at 160-218 and 743-854, vaccine-associated CD4 TCRs spanned spike. In a largely white British group with more females than males, clonal diversity was possibly underestimated.

Here immunoSEQ multiplex PCR was the method, and the copy in TCRdb shows in-frame clones only, minus some. The data hold some 110,000 clones, with around 83% observed a single time. The length of the CDR3 is 12 residues. V was clipped by 0 bases and J by 9 bases, with 6 bases between them. Germline values: CDR1 LGHDT, CDR2 YNNKEL (reference sequence). Concerning this clone itself: Its antigen is as yet unknown.

The chain combines TRBV3-1 (or the pseudogene TRBV3-2) with TRBJ2-1; no reliable D call. The sequences come from peripheral blood, collected 28 days after the second AZD1222 dose. The sequence was collected from an adult who received the AZD1222 COVID-19 vaccine. In DNA, the CDR3 is TGTGCCAGCAGCCAAGATCGGACTGAGCAGTTCTTC. Its translation: CASSQDRTEQFF.